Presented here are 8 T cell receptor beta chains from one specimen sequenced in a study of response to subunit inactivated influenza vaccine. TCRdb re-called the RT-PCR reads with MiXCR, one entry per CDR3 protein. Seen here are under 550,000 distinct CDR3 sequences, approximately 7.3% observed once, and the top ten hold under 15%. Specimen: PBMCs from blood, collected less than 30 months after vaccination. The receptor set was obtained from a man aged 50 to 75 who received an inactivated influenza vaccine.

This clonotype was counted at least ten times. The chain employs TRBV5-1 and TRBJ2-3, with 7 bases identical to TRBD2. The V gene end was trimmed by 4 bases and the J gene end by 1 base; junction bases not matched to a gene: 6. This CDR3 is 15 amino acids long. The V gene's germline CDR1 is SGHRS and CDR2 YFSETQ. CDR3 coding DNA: TGCGCCAGCAGCGTGAGCGGGAAGGGCACAGATACGCAGTATTTT. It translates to CASSVSGKGTDTQYF.

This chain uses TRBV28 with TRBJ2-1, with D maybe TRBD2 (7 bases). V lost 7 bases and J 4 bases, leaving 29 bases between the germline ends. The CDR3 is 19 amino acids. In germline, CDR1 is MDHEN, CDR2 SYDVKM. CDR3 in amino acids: CASKQAGHRTRDMYNEQFF. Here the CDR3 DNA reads TGTGCCAGCAAGCAAGCGGGACACCGAACCCGGGACATGTACAATGAGCAGTTCTTC.

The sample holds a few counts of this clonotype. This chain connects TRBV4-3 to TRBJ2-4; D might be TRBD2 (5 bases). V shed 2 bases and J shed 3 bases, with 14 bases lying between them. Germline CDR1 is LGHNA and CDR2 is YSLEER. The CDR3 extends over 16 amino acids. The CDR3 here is CASSQTGRGVKNIQYF. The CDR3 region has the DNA TGCGCCAGCAGCCAAACCGGACGGGGTGTCAAAAACATTCAGTACTTC.

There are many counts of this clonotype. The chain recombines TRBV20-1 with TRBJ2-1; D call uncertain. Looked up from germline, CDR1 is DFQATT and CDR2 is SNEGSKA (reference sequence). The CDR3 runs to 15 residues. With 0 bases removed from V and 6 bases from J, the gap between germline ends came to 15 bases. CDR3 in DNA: TGCAGTGCTAGAGATCGAAGGGAAGGTGGCAATGAGCAGTTCTTC. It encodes CSARDRREGGNEQFF.

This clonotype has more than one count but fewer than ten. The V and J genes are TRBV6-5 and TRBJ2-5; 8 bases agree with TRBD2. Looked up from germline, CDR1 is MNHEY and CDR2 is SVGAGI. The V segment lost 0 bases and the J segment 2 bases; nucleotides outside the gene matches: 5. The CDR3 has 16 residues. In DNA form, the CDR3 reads TGTGCCAGCAGTTACTCGGGCGGGGGGAATCAAGAGACCCAGTACTTC. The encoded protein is CASSYSGGGNQETQYF.

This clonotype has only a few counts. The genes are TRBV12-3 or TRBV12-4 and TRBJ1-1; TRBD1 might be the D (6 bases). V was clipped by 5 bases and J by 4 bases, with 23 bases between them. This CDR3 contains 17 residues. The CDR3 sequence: CASSDSPRRGGATEAFF. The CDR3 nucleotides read TGTGCCAGCAGTGATTCCCCCCGCCGGGGGGGGGCCACTGAAGCTTTCTTT.

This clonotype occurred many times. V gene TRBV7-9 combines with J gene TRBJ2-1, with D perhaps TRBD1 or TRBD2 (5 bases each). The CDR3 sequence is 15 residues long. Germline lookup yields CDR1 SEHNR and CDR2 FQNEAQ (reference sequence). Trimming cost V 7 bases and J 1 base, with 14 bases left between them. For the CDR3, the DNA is TGTGCCAGCACCCCAGGGACGGGATCCTACAATGAGCAGTTCTTC. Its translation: CASTPGTGSYNEQFF.

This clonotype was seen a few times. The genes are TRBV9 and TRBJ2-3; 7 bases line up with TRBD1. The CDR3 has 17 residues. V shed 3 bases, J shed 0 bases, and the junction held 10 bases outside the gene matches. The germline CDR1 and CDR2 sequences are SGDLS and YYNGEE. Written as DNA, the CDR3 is TGTGCCAGCAGCGCAAAGGGGGCTAGCCTTAGCACAGATACGCAGTATTTT. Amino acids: CASSAKGASLSTDTQYF.